One sample yielded the 18 T cell receptor beta chains listed below, sequenced in a study of blood T cell repertoires in COVID-19. TCRdb's table, derived via immunoSEQ multiplex PCR, lists solely in-frame clones and lacks some. The profile shows about 150,000 clones, around 87% of them singletons. The material sequenced was peripheral blood. Every receptor here comes from an elderly man with acute or convalescent COVID-19.

The rearrangement joins TRBV5-1 to TRBJ2-5; possible D gene TRBD2, 6 bases. The CDR3 has 14 amino acids. From germline, CDR1 is SGHRS and CDR2 YFSETQ. The ends were cut back, 0 bases at V and 5 bases at J, with 11 bases in the middle. As DNA, the CDR3 is TGCGCCAGCAGCTTGGCGTCTAGCGCGGAGACCCAGTACTTC. Its translation: CASSLASSAETQYF.

The J gene is TRBJ2-7, the V gene TRBV28; a possible D gene is TRBD1 (6 bases). V lost 11 bases, J lost 1 base, and 18 bases lay in between. The germline V gene encodes CDR1 MDHEN and CDR2 SYDVKM. This CDR3 spans 14 amino acids. CDR3 loop: CAGGRAGTSYEQYF. In DNA form, the CDR3 reads TGTGCCGGGGGAAGGGCAGGGACATCCTACGAGCAGTACTTC.

The chain uses TRBV28 and TRBJ1-1; 7 nucleotides line up with TRBD1. The trim removed 5 bases at V and 0 bases at J, leaving 12 bases unmatched. Germline V gives CDR1 MDHEN, CDR2 SYDVKM. The CDR3 has 17 residues. The CDR3: CASSTPSTGNMNTEAFF. In nucleotides, the CDR3 is TGTGCCAGCAGTACTCCTTCGACAGGGAACATGAACACTGAAGCTTTCTTT.

J is TRBJ2-2 and V is TRBV7-9; D is perhaps TRBD2 (7 bases). The ends were cut back, 1 base at V and 5 bases at J, with 11 bases in the middle. Germline assignment: CDR1 SEHNR and CDR2 FQNEAQ (reference sequence). The CDR3 is made up of 15 amino acids. The CDR3 coding sequence is TGTGCCAGCAGCTTAGGGCGGGGGCCGACCGGGGAGCTGTTTTTT. Its protein product is CASSLGRGPTGELFF. The variable domain in full, completed from reference TRBV7-9 and TRBJ2-2, reads DTGVSQNPRHKITKRGQNVTFRCDPISEHNRLYWYRQTLGQGPEFLTYFQNEAQLEKSRLLSDRFSAERPKGSFSTLEIQRTEQGDSAMYLCASSLGRGPTGELFFGEGSRLTVL.

This clone was counted a single time. The chain couples TRBV7-9 to TRBJ2-1; no definite D call. This CDR3 has 12 residues. V lost 6 bases to trimming and J lost 4 bases, with 7 bases between them. Germline CDR1 is SEHNR and CDR2 is FQNEAQ (reference sequence). CDR3 sequence: CASRLEYNEQFF. The CDR3 DNA follows: TGTGCCAGCAGGCTGGAGTACAATGAGCAGTTCTTC.

V usage is TRBV10-2 and J usage is TRBJ1-5; 10 bases line up with TRBD1. Trimming removed 10 bases from V and 7 bases from J; junction bases left unmatched: 4. Germline V lookup: CDR1 WSHSY, CDR2 SAAADI. The CDR3 spans 12 residues. The CDR3 DNA follows: TGCGCCAAGACAGGGGGCAGGCAGCCCCAGCATTTT. This codes for CAKTGGRQPQHF.

V gene TRBV19 combines with J gene TRBJ2-5, with D perhaps matching TRBD2 (6 bases). CDR3 size: 14 residues. Germline V lookup: CDR1 LNHDA, CDR2 SQIVND (reference sequence). Trimming shortened V by 6 bases and J by 5 bases, and 16 bases separated the two germline ends. The CDR3 DNA sequence: TGTGCCAGTAGAGGGACTGCTGGCGGGGAGACCCAGTACTTC. Its translation: CASRGTAGGETQYF.

The sample holds a few counts of this clone. The chain carries TRBV12-3 or TRBV12-4 and TRBJ2-7, with unresolved D. The CDR3 has 12 amino acids. Deletions cut 2 bases from V and 7 bases from J, with 9 bases between. The CDR3 loop reads CASSLWLGEQYF. The CDR3 nucleotides read TGTGCCAGCAGTTTATGGCTCGGGGAGCAGTACTTC.

V is TRBV11-3 and J is TRBJ2-1; 11 bases fit TRBD2. This CDR3 comprises 15 residues. With V trimmed by 5 bases and J by 7 bases, 7 bases remained unmatched. Per germline, CDR1 SGHNT and CDR2 YENEEA. The CDR3 loop is CASSTTSGRWNEQFF. CDR3 DNA sequence: TGTGCCAGCAGCACTACTAGCGGGAGATGGAATGAGCAGTTCTTC.

This clone was seen a single time. The chain recombines TRBV13 with TRBJ1-3; D is uncertain. Per germline, CDR1 PRHDT and CDR2 FYEKMQ (reference sequence). The ends were cut back, 5 bases at V and 2 bases at J, with 4 bases in the middle. There are 12 residues in the CDR3. The chain's CDR3 is CASSQTGNTIYF. CDR3 in DNA: TGTGCCAGCAGCCAGACTGGAAACACCATATATTTT. Filled out from reference TRBV13 and TRBJ1-3, the complete variable domain reads AAGVIQSPRHLIKEKRETATLKCYPIPRHDTVYWYQQGPGQDPQFLISFYEKMQSDKGSIPDRFSAQQFSDYHSELNMSSLELGDSALYFCASSQTGNTIYFGEGSWLTVV.

On this clone: Within the sample, other DNA sequences also encode this same CDR3. The rearrangement joins TRBV20-1 to TRBJ1-5; weak D call: TRBD1 (5 bases). V lost 3 bases and J lost 7, with 13 bases in between. Germline CDR1 and CDR2: DFQATT and SNEGSKA (reference sequence). The CDR3 runs to 13 residues. The CDR3 DNA reads as TGCAGTGCTAGTCAAGGGGCCGGGCAGCCCCAGCATTTT. Residues: CSASQGAGQPQHF.

CDR3 in amino acids: CASSWGTGENTEAFF. The CDR3 DNA reads as TGTGCCAGCAGCTGGGGGACAGGAGAGAACACTGAAGCTTTCTTT. The chain has TRBV11-1 and TRBJ1-1, with 8 bases matching TRBD1. This CDR3 region has 15 residues. V gave up 4 bases and J gave up 1 base; unmatched junction bases: 5. Germline CDR1 is SGHAT and CDR2 is FQDESV (reference sequence).

This clone was recorded only once. The chain has TRBV19 and TRBJ2-7; 9 bases map to TRBD1. The CDR3 runs 13 residues. Germline values: CDR1 LNHDA, CDR2 SQIVND (reference sequence). V shed 8 bases, J shed 5 bases, and the junction held 7 bases outside the gene matches. The CDR3 loop reads CASRRQGVHEQYF. The CDR3 bases are TGTGCCAGTCGGAGACAGGGGGTCCACGAGCAGTACTTC.

In the case of this clone: Within the sample, other DNA sequences also encode this same CDR3. The chain has TRBV15 and TRBJ1-4, with 9 nucleotides matching TRBD1. Germline-derived CDR1 and CDR2 are LNHNV and YYDKDF (reference sequence). V trimming: 0 bases; J trimming: 5 bases; junction bases outside the gene matches: 4. The CDR3 runs 16 residues. This chain's CDR3 is CATSRDRGTGNEKLFF. Here the CDR3 DNA reads TGTGCCACCAGCAGAGATCGGGGGACAGGGAATGAAAAACTGTTTTTT.

The chain carries TRBV11-2 and TRBJ2-2, with D perhaps TRBD2 (6 bases). CDR3 length: 15 amino acids. V lost 5 bases and J 3 bases, leaving 13 bases between the germline ends. Looked up from germline, CDR1 is SGHAT and CDR2 is FQNNGV. The CDR3 protein is CASSHRDFHTGELFF. The CDR3 DNA sequence: TGTGCCAGCAGCCACCGGGACTTCCACACCGGGGAGCTGTTTTTT. Filled out from reference TRBV11-2 and TRBJ2-2, the complete variable domain reads EAGVAQSPRYKIIEKRQSVAFWCNPISGHATLYWYQQILGQGPKLLIQFQNNGVVDDSQLPKDRFSAERLKGVDSTLKIQPAKLEDSAVYLCASSHRDFHTGELFFGEGSRLTVL.

The gene calls are TRBV28 and TRBJ2-7, with 7 positions matching TRBD1. Trimming took 2 bases from V and 3 from J; bases not matched to a gene: 7. CDR3 length: 15 amino acids. Germline CDR1 is MDHEN and CDR2 is SYDVKM. CDR3 amino acids: CASSLPGTEFYEQYF. In DNA form, the CDR3 reads TGTGCCAGCAGTTTACCCGGGACAGAATTCTACGAGCAGTACTTC.

Only one count was recorded for this clone. The V call is TRBV19, the J call TRBJ2-6, with 7 bases aligning to TRBD1. Germline V gene data show CDR1 as LNHDA and CDR2 as SQIVND (reference sequence). V lost 6 bases to trimming and J lost 2 bases; unmatched junction nucleotides: 16. This CDR3 comprises 19 residues. DNA for the CDR3: TGTGCCAGTAGAAGGTTCACAGGGGTAGTTTCGGCTGGGGCCAACGTCCTGACTTTC. Its protein product is CASRRFTGVVSAGANVLTF.

The chain combines TRBV3-1 (or the pseudogene TRBV3-2) with TRBJ2-3; 7 nucleotides line up with TRBD1. The V and J ends lost 4 bases and 7 bases, in that order; junction bases with no gene match: 20. Germline V gene lookup returns CDR1 LGHDT and CDR2 YNNKEL (reference sequence). This CDR3 comprises 18 residues. The DNA of the CDR3 is TGTGCCAGCAGCCCAGGATCCTCGACAAGGGGGCCGAGGAATACGCAGTATTTT. This encodes CASSPGSSTRGPRNTQYF.